This T cell receptor (beta chain) derives from a study of PD-1 blockade in classical Hodgkin lymphoma. Whole-study findings and limits: Reasons behind the repertoire differences stay unclear, perhaps disease activity or earlier therapy. The baseline diversity of complete responders showed similarity to that of newly diagnosed patients.

Comment on this clone: Its antigen is currently unknown.

The V gene lost 4 bases and the J gene lost 4 bases, with 29 bases spanning the gap. CDR1 is SGHRS and CDR2 is YFSETQ in the germline V gene. The CDR3 is 20 residues long. Autologous stem cell transplantation was followed by relapse in every patient, and brentuximab vedotin exposure varied. Method: immunoSEQ multiplex PCR; TCRdb's copy keeps in-frame clones and lacks some. The sample includes tens of thousands of clones, more than 80% seen only once; the top ten take 15%. The genes are TRBV5-1 and TRBJ1-4, with D possibly TRBD1 on 5 matching bases. Source: peripheral blood mononuclear cells (PBMCs), taken at baseline. The receptor was derived from a human donor with classical Hodgkin lymphoma. The CDR3 loop is CASSPYFSGTTLSSNEKLFF. The CDR3, as DNA: TGCGCCAGCAGCCCCTATTTCTCCGGGACCACTCTTTCAAGTAATGAAAAACTGTTTTTT.